This passage covers 19 T cell receptor beta chains from one sample sequenced in a study of cytomegalovirus exposure and HLA in healthy donors. PCR employed 60 Vbeta and 13 Jbeta primers. The repertoire was sequenced with immunoSEQ multiplex PCR; TCRdb's copy has only in-frame clones and lacks some. This table holds approximately 150,000 clones, 68% found once. Sequenced input: PBMCs. The receptor set was obtained from a man aged 45-65 years in good health and CMV-seronegative.

This sequence joins TRBV19 and TRBJ1-1, with 7 bases fitting TRBD1. This CDR3 is 15 amino acids long. Losses at the gene ends were 6 bases for V and 1 base for J; bases not matched to a gene: 8. Germline loops: CDR1 LNHDA, CDR2 SQIVND (reference sequence). The CDR3 DNA reads TGTGCCAGTAGCCTCGACAGGGTCGGGAACACTGAAGCTTTCTTT. Translation: CASSLDRVGNTEAFF.

The chain is built from TRBV5-1 and TRBJ1-1; possible D gene TRBD1, 5 bases. The germline V and J ends were trimmed by 4 bases and 3 bases, with 13 bases remaining between them. The CDR3 is 14 residues long. Germline loops: CDR1 SGHRS, CDR2 YFSETQ. Here the CDR3 reads CASSRDSFYTEAFF. The CDR3 DNA reads as TGCGCCAGCAGCCGAGACAGTTTTTACACTGAAGCTTTCTTT. The full variable domain, with the rest looked up from reference TRBV5-1 and TRBJ1-1, is KAGVTQTPRYLIKTRGQQVTLSCSPISGHRSVSWYQQTPGQGLQFLFEYFSETQRNKGNFPGRFSGRQFSNSRSEMNVSTLELGDSALYLCASSRDSFYTEAFFGQGTRLTVV.

The chain employs TRBV7-9 and TRBJ2-4; TRBD2 is a possible D gene (6 bases). The V gene lost 1 base and the J gene lost 9 bases, with 13 bases spanning the gap. CDR1 and CDR2 from the germline V gene are SEHNR and FQNEAQ (reference sequence). The CDR3 consists of 14 residues. Here the CDR3 reads CASSLVGGYSIQYF. CDR3 sequence (DNA): TGTGCCAGCAGCTTAGTCGGGGGTTATAGCATTCAGTACTTC.

This chain connects TRBV2 to TRBJ1-5, with D perhaps TRBD1 (6 bases). V gave up 7 bases and J gave up 0 bases, with 13 bases separating them. Germline values: CDR1 SNHLY, CDR2 FYNNEI. The CDR3 has 15 residues. CDR3: CASTRDNLSNQPQHF. The CDR3 nucleotides read TGTGCCAGCACCAGGGACAACCTTAGCAATCAGCCCCAGCATTTT.

This chain links TRBV27 with TRBJ2-7; D gene uncertain. V dropped 1 base and J dropped 6 bases, with 10 bases sitting between them. Germline lookup yields CDR1 MNHEY and CDR2 SMNVEV (reference sequence). This CDR3 contains 13 residues. This chain's CDR3 is CASSLLEWSEQYF. The CDR3 region has the DNA TGTGCCAGCAGTTTATTGGAGTGGTCCGAGCAGTACTTC.

V and J are TRBV5-4 and TRBJ1-5, with D possibly being TRBD1 (5 bases). Trimming took off 4 bases at V and 4 bases at J, with 9 bases between the two ends. Germline loops: CDR1 SGHNT, CDR2 YYREEE (reference sequence). The CDR3 is 13 amino acids. This CDR3 reads CASSQDINQPQHF. The CDR3 DNA follows: TGTGCCAGCAGCCAGGACATAAATCAGCCCCAGCATTTT.

The gene calls are TRBV5-5 and TRBJ1-1; unclear D gene. The CDR3 totals 13 residues. Deletions cut 1 base from V and 1 base from J, with 5 bases between. CDR1 SGHKS and CDR2 YYEKEE come from the germline V gene (reference sequence). Here the CDR3 DNA reads TGTGCCAGCAGCTTGATCAGGAACACTGAAGCTTTCTTT. Residues: CASSLIRNTEAFF.

The chain carries TRBV25-1 and TRBJ2-5; a weak D match, TRBD2 (7 bases). Trimming took 1 base from V and 5 from J, leaving 17 bases between them. The length of the CDR3 is 16 residues. The germline CDR1 and CDR2 sequences are MGHDK and SYGVNS. The CDR3 reads CASSELGGAQGETQYF. In DNA, the CDR3 is TGTGCCAGCAGTGAATTGGGGGGGGCCCAGGGGGAGACCCAGTACTTC.

This chain links TRBV19 with TRBJ1-5; 10 bases fit TRBD1. Germline values: CDR1 LNHDA, CDR2 SQIVND (reference sequence). V dropped 5 bases and J dropped 4; count of bases not matched to a gene: 11. The CDR3 length is 17 residues. The CDR3 coding sequence is TGTGCCAGTAGTCTACTCTCGGGACAGGGGATAAATCAGCCCCAGCATTTT. Translation: CASSLLSGQGINQPQHF.

This clone was recorded a few times. The chain employs TRBV6-6 and TRBJ1-2; no definite D call. The CDR3 loop spans 12 amino acids. The V gene lost 0 bases and the J gene lost 6 bases, with 5 bases spanning the gap. CDR1 and CDR2 from the germline V gene are MNHNY and SVGAGI (reference sequence). CDR3 DNA sequence: TGTGCCAGCAGTTACTCATTCAATGGCTACACCTTC. Its translation: CASSYSFNGYTF.

V gene TRBV27 combines with J gene TRBJ1-5, with 8 bases that match TRBD1. The germline V gene encodes CDR1 MNHEY and CDR2 SMNVEV (reference sequence). The junction had 13 bases not matched to a gene; V was cut back by 5 bases and J by 4 bases. The CDR3 spans 17 residues. CDR3 protein: CASSPSRDRFSNQPQHF. The CDR3 region has the DNA TGTGCCAGCAGTCCGTCCCGGGACAGGTTTAGTAATCAGCCCCAGCATTTT.

This clone was observed a few times. This chain joins TRBV28 and TRBJ2-2; 7 bases are a match to TRBD1. Germline loops: CDR1 MDHEN, CDR2 SYDVKM. The length of the CDR3 is 17 residues. J was trimmed by 2 bases and V by 4 bases; bases with no gene match: 10. The CDR3 coding sequence is TGTGCCAGCAGTTGGAACAGGGGATCTTTTAACACCGGGGAGCTGTTTTTT. It encodes CASSWNRGSFNTGELFF.

The CDR3, as DNA: TGCGCCAGCAGTGAGTCGATCGGGCAGGGTGACACCGGGGAGCTGTTTTTT. This translates into CASSESIGQGDTGELFF. The V gene is TRBV10-1, the J gene TRBJ2-2; tentatively, D is TRBD1 (5 bases). The germline V gene encodes CDR1 WNHNN and CDR2 SYGVQD (reference sequence). The CDR3 runs to 17 residues. V gave up 0 bases and J gave up 3 bases, with 14 bases separating them.

This chain connects TRBV2 to TRBJ2-2; a possible D gene is TRBD1 (5 bases). The CDR3 has 14 residues. Germline CDR1 and CDR2: SNHLY and FYNNEI. Trimming took off 8 bases at V and 6 bases at J, with 16 bases between the two ends. The CDR3 sequence is CASGTTTAAGELFF. The CDR3 coding sequence is TGTGCCAGCGGAACTACGACAGCCGCCGGGGAGCTGTTTTTT.

The chain couples TRBV2 to TRBJ1-5; possibly TRBD1 for D (5 bases). In germline, CDR1 is SNHLY, CDR2 FYNNEI. V lost 8 bases, J lost 2 bases, and 13 bases lay in between. This CDR3 has 14 amino acids. The CDR3 spells CASCRVDGNQPQHF. CDR3 DNA: TGTGCCAGCTGCAGGGTAGACGGCAATCAGCCCCAGCATTTT.

This clone appeared a single time. The chain recombines TRBV7-2 with TRBJ2-5, with a possible D match to TRBD2 (6 bases). The J call may be mistaken, given a closer DNA end match to TRBJ2-7. CDR1 is SGHTA, CDR2 FQGNSA, per germline. The CDR3 totals 14 residues. The CDR3 loop is CASTRGSRGYEQYF. DNA for the CDR3: TGTGCCAGCACCCGGGGGTCTAGGGGTTACGAGCAGTACTTC.

This clone was detected once. The chain uses TRBV7-3 and TRBJ2-6, with TRBD1 as a possible D gene (6 bases). Germline V lookup: CDR1 SGHTA, CDR2 FQGTGA. The CDR3 runs 16 residues. Trimming removed 2 bases at V and 3 bases at J, with 11 bases between. The CDR3 bases are TGTGCCAGCAGCTTAGGGGCAGGGGTTGGGGCCAACGTCCTGACTTTC. Translation gives CASSLGAGVGANVLTF.

This clone appeared a single time. This chain joins TRBV5-1 and TRBJ2-5; 10 bases map to TRBD1. With 4 bases clipped from V and 7 bases from J, the junction kept 7 bases outside the gene matches. CDR1 is SGHRS, CDR2 YFSETQ, per germline. CDR3 size: 14 residues. CDR3 residues: CASSPDRGKGTQYF. CDR3 nucleotide sequence: TGCGCCAGCAGCCCGGACAGGGGGAAGGGGACCCAGTACTTC.

V is TRBV27 and J is TRBJ2-3; 9 nucleotides agree with TRBD2. Germline assignment: CDR1 MNHEY and CDR2 SMNVEV (reference sequence). After removal of 2 bases from V and 3 bases from J, the junction contained 9 bases not matched to a gene. CDR3 length: 17 residues. The CDR3 DNA reads as TGTGCCAGCAGTTTACGACTATTAAGCGGGGGGACAGATACGCAGTATTTT. Translating gives CASSLRLLSGGTDTQYF.